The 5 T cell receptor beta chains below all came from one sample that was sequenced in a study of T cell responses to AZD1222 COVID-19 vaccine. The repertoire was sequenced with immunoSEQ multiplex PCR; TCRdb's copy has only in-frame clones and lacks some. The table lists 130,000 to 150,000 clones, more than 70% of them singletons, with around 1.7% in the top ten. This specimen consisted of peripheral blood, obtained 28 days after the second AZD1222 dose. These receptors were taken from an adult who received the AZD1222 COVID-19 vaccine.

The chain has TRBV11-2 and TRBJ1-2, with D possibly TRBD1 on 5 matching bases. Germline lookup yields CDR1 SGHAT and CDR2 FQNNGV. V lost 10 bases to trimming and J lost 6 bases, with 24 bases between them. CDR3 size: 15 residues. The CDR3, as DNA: TGTGCCACCGATGGGGATGGGGGAGCATTTGATGGCTACACCTTC. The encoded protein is CATDGDGGAFDGYTF.

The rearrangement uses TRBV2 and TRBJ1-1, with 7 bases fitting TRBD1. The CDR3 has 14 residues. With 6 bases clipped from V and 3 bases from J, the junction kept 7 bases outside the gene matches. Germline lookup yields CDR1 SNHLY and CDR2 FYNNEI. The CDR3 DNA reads TGTGCCAGCAGCTCAGGGGGGACAGACACTGAAGCTTTCTTT. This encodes CASSSGGTDTEAFF.

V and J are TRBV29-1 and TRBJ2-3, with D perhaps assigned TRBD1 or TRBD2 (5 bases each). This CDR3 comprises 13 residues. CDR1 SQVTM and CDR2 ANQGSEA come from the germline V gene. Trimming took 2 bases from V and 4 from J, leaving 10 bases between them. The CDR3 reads CSVEYGGADTQYF. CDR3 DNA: TGCAGCGTTGAATATGGGGGTGCAGATACGCAGTATTTT.

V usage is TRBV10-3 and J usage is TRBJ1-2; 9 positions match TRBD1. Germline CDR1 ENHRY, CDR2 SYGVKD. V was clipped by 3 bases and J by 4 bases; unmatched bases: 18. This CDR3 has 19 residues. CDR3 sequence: CAISESGWINRGLGYGYTF. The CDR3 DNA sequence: TGTGCCATCAGTGAATCCGGGTGGATTAACAGGGGGCTGGGCTATGGCTACACCTTC.

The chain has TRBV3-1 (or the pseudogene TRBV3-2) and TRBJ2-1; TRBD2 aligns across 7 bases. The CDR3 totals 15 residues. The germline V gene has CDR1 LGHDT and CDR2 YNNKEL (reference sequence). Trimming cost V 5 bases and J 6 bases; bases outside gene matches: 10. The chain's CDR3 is CASSRDSGRTNEQFF. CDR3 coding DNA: TGTGCCAGCAGCAGGGACTCCGGGAGGACCAATGAGCAGTTCTTC.